This T cell receptor beta chain was observed in a study of blood T cell repertoires in COVID-19. Participant-given clinical history determined each cohort assignment. TCRdb keeps only in-frame clones here, not all; method: immunoSEQ multiplex PCR. The sample carries about 220,000 clones, roughly four fifths recorded once. The CDR3 is 15 residues long. With 2 bases removed from V and 4 bases from J, the gap between germline ends came to 15 bases. CDR1 is SGHKS, CDR2 YYEKEE, per germline (reference sequence). The gene calls are TRBV5-5 and TRBJ1-1; D unclear. Sequencing was performed on PBMCs or T cells enriched from blood (not recorded which). This TCR derives from a woman between 40 and 50 years old with acute COVID-19. CDR3 bases: TGTGCCAGCAGCTTTGCTGGAGGAGGTGGCACTGAAGCTTTCTTT. This codes for CASSFAGGGGTEAFF.